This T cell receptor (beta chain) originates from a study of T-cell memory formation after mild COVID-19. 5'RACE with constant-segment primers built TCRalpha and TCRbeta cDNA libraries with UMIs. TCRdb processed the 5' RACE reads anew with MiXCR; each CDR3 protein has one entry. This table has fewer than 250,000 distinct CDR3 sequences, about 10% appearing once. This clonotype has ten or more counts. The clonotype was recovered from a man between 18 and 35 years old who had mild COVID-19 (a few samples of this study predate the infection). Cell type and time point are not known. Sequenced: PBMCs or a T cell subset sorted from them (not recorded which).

The CDR3 region is CASSQDGGEQYF. The CDR3 nucleotides read TGTGCCAGCAGCCAAGATGGAGGCGAGCAGTACTTC. V usage is TRBV3-1 and J usage is TRBJ2-7, with a possible D match to TRBD2 (5 bases). The CDR3 sequence is 12 residues long. Germline V gene lookup returns CDR1 LGHDT and CDR2 YNNKEL (reference sequence). V was trimmed by 0 bases and J by 6 bases, leaving 6 bases between them.